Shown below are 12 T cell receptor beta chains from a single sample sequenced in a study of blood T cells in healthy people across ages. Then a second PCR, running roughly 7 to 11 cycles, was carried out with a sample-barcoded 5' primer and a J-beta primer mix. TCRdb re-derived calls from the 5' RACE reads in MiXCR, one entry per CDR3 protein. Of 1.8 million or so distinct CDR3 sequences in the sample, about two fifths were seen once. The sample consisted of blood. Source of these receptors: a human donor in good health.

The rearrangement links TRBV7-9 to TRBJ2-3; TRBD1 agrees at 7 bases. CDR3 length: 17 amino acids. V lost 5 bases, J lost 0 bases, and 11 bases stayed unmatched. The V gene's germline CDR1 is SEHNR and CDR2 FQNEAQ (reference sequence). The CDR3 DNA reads TGTGCCAGCAGCCCTAGACGGACAGGTTTCAGCACAGATACGCAGTATTTT. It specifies CASSPRRTGFSTDTQYF.

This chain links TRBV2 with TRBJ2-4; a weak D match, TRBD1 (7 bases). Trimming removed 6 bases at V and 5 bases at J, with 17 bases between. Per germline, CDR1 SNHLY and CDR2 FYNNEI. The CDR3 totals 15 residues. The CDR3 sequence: CASSATGRGENIQYF. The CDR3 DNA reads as TGTGCCAGCAGCGCCACCGGCAGGGGGGAAAACATTCAGTACTTC.

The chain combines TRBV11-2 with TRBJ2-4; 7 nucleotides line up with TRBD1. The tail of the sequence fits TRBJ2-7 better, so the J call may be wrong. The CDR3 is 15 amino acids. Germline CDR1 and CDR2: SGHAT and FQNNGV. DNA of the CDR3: TGTGCCAGCACCCAACCCGACAGGGCTAGTGTCGAGCAGTACTTC. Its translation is CASTQPDRASVEQYF.

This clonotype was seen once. CDR3 loop: CSARGPIASYNEQFF. CDR3 coding DNA: TGCAGTGCTAGAGGTCCGATAGCCTCCTACAATGAGCAGTTCTTC. This chain uses TRBV20-1 with TRBJ2-1; D is uncertain. The V gene's germline CDR1 is DFQATT and CDR2 SNEGSKA (reference sequence). The V gene lost 1 base and the J gene lost 0 bases, with 10 bases spanning the gap. The length of the CDR3 is 15 residues.

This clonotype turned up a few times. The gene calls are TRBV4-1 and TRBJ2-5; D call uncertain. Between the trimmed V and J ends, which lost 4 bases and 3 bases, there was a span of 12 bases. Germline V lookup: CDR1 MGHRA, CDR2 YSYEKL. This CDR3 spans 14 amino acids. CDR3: CASSRRGTKETQYF. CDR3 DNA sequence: TGCGCCAGCAGCCGTCGTGGAACGAAAGAGACCCAGTACTTC.

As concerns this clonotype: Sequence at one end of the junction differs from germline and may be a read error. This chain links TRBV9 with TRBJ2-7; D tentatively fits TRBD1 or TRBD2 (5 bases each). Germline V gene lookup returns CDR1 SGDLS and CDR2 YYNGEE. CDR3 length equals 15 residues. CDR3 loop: CASSALGTGPYEQYF. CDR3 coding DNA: TGTGCCAGCAGCGCATTAGGGACGGGGCCCTATGAGCAGTACTTC.

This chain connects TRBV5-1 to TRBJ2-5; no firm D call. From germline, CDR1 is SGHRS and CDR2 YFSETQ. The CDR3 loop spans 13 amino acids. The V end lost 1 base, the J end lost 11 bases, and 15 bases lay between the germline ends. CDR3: CASSLMAPEEQYF. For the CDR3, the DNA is TGCGCCAGCAGCTTGATGGCCCCGGAAGAGCAGTACTTC.

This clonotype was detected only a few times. The CDR3 region is CASSFSVGSYTF. In DNA, the CDR3 is TGTGCCAGCAGTTTTTCGGTTGGTAGCTACACCTTC. The chain combines TRBV6-2 or TRBV6-3 with TRBJ1-2; the D is unclear. V shed 4 bases and J shed 9 bases, with 12 bases lying between them. Germline V gene sequence: CDR1 MNHEY, CDR2 SVGEGT. The CDR3 extends over 12 amino acids.

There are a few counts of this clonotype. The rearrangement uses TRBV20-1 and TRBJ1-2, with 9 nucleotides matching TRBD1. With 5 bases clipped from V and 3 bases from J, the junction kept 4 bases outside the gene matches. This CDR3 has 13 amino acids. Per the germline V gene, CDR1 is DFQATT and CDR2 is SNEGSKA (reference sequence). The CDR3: CSAPRQGDYGYTF. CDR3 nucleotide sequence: TGCAGTGCTCCCCGACAGGGGGACTATGGCTACACCTTC.

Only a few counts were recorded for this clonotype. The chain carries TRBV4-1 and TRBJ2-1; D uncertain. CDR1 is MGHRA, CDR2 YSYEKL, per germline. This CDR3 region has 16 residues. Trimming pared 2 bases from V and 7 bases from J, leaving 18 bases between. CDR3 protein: CASSQLLKGALNEQFF. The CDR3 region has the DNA TGCGCCAGCAGCCAACTCTTAAAAGGAGCTCTTAATGAGCAGTTCTTC.

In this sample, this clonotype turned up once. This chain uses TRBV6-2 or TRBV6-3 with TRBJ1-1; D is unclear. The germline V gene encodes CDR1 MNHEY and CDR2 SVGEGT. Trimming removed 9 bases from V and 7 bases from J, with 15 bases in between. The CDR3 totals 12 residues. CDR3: CASSPSRVEAFF. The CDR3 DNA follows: TGTGCCAGTAGCCCCAGTCGTGTTGAAGCTTTCTTT.

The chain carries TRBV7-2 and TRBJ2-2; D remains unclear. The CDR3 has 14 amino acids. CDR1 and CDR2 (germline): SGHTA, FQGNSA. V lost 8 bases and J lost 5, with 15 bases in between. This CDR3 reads CASREAFSTGELFF. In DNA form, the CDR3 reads TGTGCCAGCCGCGAAGCCTTCTCAACCGGGGAGCTGTTTTTT.